The entry below gives a single TCR beta chain sequence along with its context. The source of the sample is a study of blood T cell repertoires in COVID-19. Across the whole study: Samples representing acute and convalescent COVID-19 were sourced from the United States, Italy and Spain. Nucleic acid was either cDNA or gDNA, and it came from T cells, B-cell-depleted T cells, or PBMCs.

In the study's own analysis: Reference gene primer amplification in the assay estimated nucleated cell counts. The method was immunoSEQ multiplex PCR; TCRdb's version includes in-frame clones alone and lacks a portion of them. V and J calls and clone size are copied from that table; D and trimming were computed from the DNA. The data contain over 25,000 clones, 89% of them singletons. The CDR3 has 17 residues. Germline CDR1 is SGHRS and CDR2 is YFSETQ. V shed 4 bases and J 3 bases; nucleotides not matched to a gene: 10. Sequenced sample: peripheral blood. The clonotype was recovered from a human donor in a cohort sampled during active COVID-19. The gene calls are TRBV5-1 and TRBJ2-3; TRBD2 matches at 11 bases. DNA for the CDR3: TGCGCCAGCAGCGGGACACTAGCGGGGGTGTTAACAGATACGCAGTATTTT. It encodes CASSGTLAGVLTDTQYF.